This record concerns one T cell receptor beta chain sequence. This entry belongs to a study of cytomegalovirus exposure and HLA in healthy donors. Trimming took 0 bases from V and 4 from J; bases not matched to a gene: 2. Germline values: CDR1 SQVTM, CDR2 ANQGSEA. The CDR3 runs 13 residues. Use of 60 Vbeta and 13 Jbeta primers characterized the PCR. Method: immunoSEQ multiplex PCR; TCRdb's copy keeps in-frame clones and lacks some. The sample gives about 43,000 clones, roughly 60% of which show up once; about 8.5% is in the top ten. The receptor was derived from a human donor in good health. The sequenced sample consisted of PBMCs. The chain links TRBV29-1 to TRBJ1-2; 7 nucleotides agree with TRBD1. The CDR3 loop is CSVEENRGYGYTF. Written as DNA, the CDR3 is TGCAGCGTTGAAGAAAACAGGGGCTATGGCTACACCTTC.